One and the same sample provided the 24 T cell receptor beta chains below, sequenced in a study of PD-L1 blockade in urothelial cancer. Time point meaning: peripheral blood 6 weeks after treatment start. TCRdb's copy holds only in-frame clones and misses some; the assay was immunoSEQ multiplex PCR. Among tens of thousands of clones, about nine tenths were seen once, and the ten largest hold around 11%. The sequences come from PBMCs, collected around atezolizumab (anti-PD-L1) treatment. The source of these receptors is a man in his sixties with urothelial cancer.

CDR3: CASSLTRDRVYEQYF. The CDR3 DNA reads as TGTGCCAGCAGTTTAACCCGGGACAGGGTTTACGAGCAGTACTTC. The rearrangement uses TRBV28 and TRBJ2-7; 9 positions agree with TRBD1. Germline lookup yields CDR1 MDHEN and CDR2 SYDVKM. J was trimmed by 4 bases and V by 2 bases; bases with no gene match: 6. The CDR3 length is 15 residues. The whole variable domain, filled in from reference TRBV28 and TRBJ2-7, reads DVKVTQSSRYLVKRTGEKVFLECVQDMDHENMFWYRQDPGLGLRLIYFSYDVKMKEKGDIPEGYSVSREKKERFSLILESASTNQTSMYLCASSLTRDRVYEQYFGPGTRLTVT.

The chain has TRBV5-4 and TRBJ1-1; possible D gene TRBD1, 6 bases. The V gene's germline CDR1 is SGHNT and CDR2 YYREEE (reference sequence). Trimming stripped 0 bases from V and 6 bases from J, with 9 bases between. The length of the CDR3 is 13 residues. For the CDR3, the DNA is TGTGCCAGCAGCTTGGGGGACATCTCTGAAGCTTTCTTT. This codes for CASSLGDISEAFF.

V and J are TRBV18 and TRBJ1-2, with TRBD1 identical over 11 bases. CDR1 and CDR2 (germline): KGHSH, LQKENI. This CDR3 contains 18 residues. V shed 0 bases and J 0 bases; nucleotides not matched to a gene: 6. The CDR3 spells CASSPPGTGGFSNYGYTF. The CDR3 DNA reads TGTGCCAGCTCACCACCCGGGACAGGGGGATTTTCTAACTATGGCTACACCTTC.

The chain recombines TRBV28 with TRBJ2-7; 8 bases are a match to TRBD2. The CDR3 has 16 amino acids. V trimming: 6 bases; J trimming: 1 base; junction bases outside the gene matches: 11. CDR1 MDHEN and CDR2 SYDVKM come from the germline V gene. The CDR3 nucleotides read TGTGCCAGCAGCCTGGGGGGCGGGAGGAGGTCCTACGAGCAGTACTTC. Protein sequence: CASSLGGGRRSYEQYF.

CDR3 in amino acids: CASSPIAGGPGNEQFF. CDR3 sequence (DNA): TGCGCCAGCAGCCCAATAGCGGGAGGGCCCGGCAATGAGCAGTTCTTC. The chain has TRBV5-1 and TRBJ2-1; TRBD2 aligns across 11 bases. Trimming cost V 4 bases and J 6 bases; bases outside gene matches: 9. This CDR3 has 16 amino acids. Per the germline V gene, CDR1 is SGHRS and CDR2 is YFSETQ.

This clone was recorded once. V and J are TRBV7-2 and TRBJ1-2; D is ambiguous. CDR1 and CDR2 (germline): SGHTA, FQGNSA. V was pared by 8 bases and J by 4 bases, with 17 bases between. The CDR3 covers 14 residues. CDR3 in DNA: TGTGCCAGCCAAAAGGACTACCCGGGCTATGGCTACACCTTC. This translates into CASQKDYPGYGYTF.

This clone was picked up one time. V and J are TRBV4-3 and TRBJ2-1; 11 bases are shared with TRBD2. The CDR3 sequence is 15 residues long. V shed 1 base and J 4 bases; nucleotides not matched to a gene: 0. Per the germline V gene, CDR1 is LGHNA and CDR2 is YSLEER. The CDR3 DNA reads as TGCGCCAGCAGCCAAGGACTAGCGGGATACAATGAGCAGTTCTTC. Translation: CASSQGLAGYNEQFF.

The rearrangement uses TRBV9 and TRBJ2-1, with 9 bases that match TRBD2. With V trimmed by 0 bases and J by 8 bases, 15 bases remained unmatched. The germline V gene has CDR1 SGDLS and CDR2 YYNGEE. The CDR3 length is 18 residues. The CDR3 region has the DNA TGTGCCAGCAGCGTAGCTCCAAATATCCTAGCGGGGACCCATGAGCAGTTCTTC. Translating gives CASSVAPNILAGTHEQFF.

This chain uses TRBV7-9 with TRBJ1-6; tentative D call: TRBD1 (5 bases). The CDR3 contains 14 residues. V lost 5 bases and J lost 3, with 8 bases in between. The germline gives CDR1 SEHNR, CDR2 FQNEAQ (reference sequence). CDR3 DNA sequence: TGTGCCAGCAGCAAAGACAGCTATAATTCACCCCTCCACTTT. This codes for CASSKDSYNSPLHF.

Written as DNA, the CDR3 is TGTGCCAGCAGTGACTTAGCGGGGAGCTCCTACGAGCAGTACTTC. Residues: CASSDLAGSSYEQYF. J is TRBJ2-7 and V is TRBV2; TRBD2 matches 8 bases. J lost 0 bases, V lost 3 bases, and 4 bases had no gene match. The CDR3 sequence is 15 residues long. Germline values: CDR1 SNHLY, CDR2 FYNNEI.

The chain recombines TRBV7-6 with TRBJ2-7; TRBD1 matches 8 bases. CDR1 and CDR2 from the germline V gene are SGHVS and FNYEAQ. CDR3 size: 14 residues. The V gene end was trimmed by 3 bases and the J gene end by 6 bases; junction bases not matched to a gene: 7. This CDR3 is CASSLLQGGSEQYF. Written as DNA, the CDR3 is TGTGCCAGCAGCTTGTTACAGGGGGGTAGCGAGCAGTACTTC.

This clone was observed a handful of times. The V and J genes are TRBV5-1 and TRBJ1-1; no reliable D call. Between the trimmed V and J ends, which lost 4 bases and 2 bases, there was a span of 3 bases. Germline CDR1 SGHRS, CDR2 YFSETQ. This CDR3 is built from 11 residues. DNA of the CDR3: TGCGCCAGCAGCCTAAACACTGAAGCTTTCTTT. Translation gives CASSLNTEAFF.

The CDR3 DNA reads TGTGCCAGCAGCGACAGGACCTCTGGGGCCAACGTCCTGACTTTC. Its protein product is CASSDRTSGANVLTF. This rearrangement joins TRBV2 to TRBJ2-6; a weak D match, TRBD1 (6 bases). Germline V gene lookup returns CDR1 SNHLY and CDR2 FYNNEI. The ends were cut back, 6 bases at V and 0 bases at J, with 9 bases in the middle. The CDR3 is 15 residues long.

The rearrangement joins TRBV4-1 to TRBJ2-1; 10 bases align to TRBD2. The CDR3 has 17 amino acids. CDR1 MGHRA and CDR2 YSYEKL come from the germline V gene. Trimming at V came to 1 base and at J to 6 bases, leaving 9 bases not matched to a gene. CDR3 nucleotides: TGCGCCAGCAGCCAAGTCTTGTTCCAGCGGGGGGGCAATGAGCAGTTCTTC. This translates into CASSQVLFQRGGNEQFF.

The chain couples TRBV5-1 to TRBJ1-1; TRBD1 agrees at 7 bases. This CDR3 is built from 15 residues. Germline V CDR1 and CDR2: SGHRS, YFSETQ. V was clipped by 4 bases and J by 0 bases; unmatched bases: 6. This CDR3 reads CASSASTGVNTEAFF. The CDR3 DNA sequence: TGCGCCAGCAGCGCATCTACAGGGGTGAACACTGAAGCTTTCTTT. Variable domain in full (rest from reference TRBV5-1 and TRBJ1-1): KAGVTQTPRYLIKTRGQQVTLSCSPISGHRSVSWYQQTPGQGLQFLFEYFSETQRNKGNFPGRFSGRQFSNSRSEMNVSTLELGDSALYLCASSASTGVNTEAFFGQGTRLTVV.

This chain connects TRBV4-2 to TRBJ2-1, with 9 nucleotides matching TRBD2. V shed 0 bases and J 4 bases; nucleotides not matched to a gene: 7. This CDR3 is built from 17 residues. The germline V gene encodes CDR1 LGHNA and CDR2 YNFKEQ. CDR3 loop: CASSQDPSGTPYNEQFF. CDR3 DNA sequence: TGTGCCAGCAGCCAAGATCCTAGCGGGACCCCTTACAATGAGCAGTTCTTC.

This chain connects TRBV6-4 to TRBJ2-2; possible D gene TRBD2, 6 bases. Germline assignment: CDR1 MRHNA and CDR2 SNTAGT. The CDR3 consists of 13 residues. V shed 5 bases and J shed 3 bases, with 7 bases lying between them. The CDR3 nucleotides are TGTGCCAGCAGTCGGGACTACACCGGGGAGCTGTTTTTT. Protein: CASSRDYTGELFF.

The chain combines TRBV5-1 with TRBJ2-3; D gene ambiguous. The CDR3 sequence is 14 residues long. Trimming removed 2 bases at V and 0 bases at J, with 7 bases between. Germline loops: CDR1 SGHRS, CDR2 YFSETQ. CDR3 coding DNA: TGCGCCAGCAGCTTTCAGTCTAGCACAGATACGCAGTATTTT. This encodes CASSFQSSTDTQYF.

The gene calls are TRBV29-1 and TRBJ1-1, with D possibly TRBD1 on 6 matching bases. Germline V gives CDR1 SQVTM, CDR2 ANQGSEA. The CDR3 has 13 residues. Trimming removed 7 bases from V and 8 bases from J, with 20 bases in between. The CDR3 region has the DNA TGCAGCGGGACGACAGGCGGTAGGGGGGAAGCTTTCTTT. It is translated as CSGTTGGRGEAFF. The full variable domain, in which reference TRBV29-1 and TRBJ1-1 provide the parts outside the CDR3, is SAVISQKPSRDICQRGTSLTIQCQVDSQVTMMFWYRQQPGQSLTLIATANQGSEATYESGFVIDKFPISRPNLTFSTLTVSNMSPEDSSIYLCSGTTGGRGEAFFGQGTRLTVV.

The gene calls are TRBV29-1 and TRBJ1-5; D not certain. V gave up 5 bases and J gave up 2 bases, with 10 bases separating them. The CDR3 consists of 13 residues. Germline lookup yields CDR1 SQVTM and CDR2 ANQGSEA. The CDR3 coding sequence is TGCAGCGTTACCACCGGGGGCAATCAGCCCCAGCATTTT. Translation: CSVTTGGNQPQHF.

The V and J genes are TRBV29-1 and TRBJ2-7; TRBD2 agrees at 13 bases. Per germline, CDR1 SQVTM and CDR2 ANQGSEA. The CDR3 is made up of 16 amino acids. Trimming took 4 bases from V and 3 from J; bases not matched to a gene: 9. The CDR3 is CSVVGTSGTESYEQYF. In nucleotides, the CDR3 is TGCAGCGTTGTAGGGACTAGCGGGACAGAAAGCTACGAGCAGTACTTC.

The chain has TRBV29-1 and TRBJ1-2; 9 bases fit TRBD1. This CDR3 is 13 amino acids long. Germline assignment: CDR1 SQVTM and CDR2 ANQGSEA. V dropped 7 bases and J dropped 7; count of bases not matched to a gene: 10. CDR3 bases: TGCAGCGGACGGGACAGGGTTTCGAGTGGCTACACCTTC. Translation gives CSGRDRVSSGYTF.

The rearrangement uses TRBV6-5 and TRBJ2-1; 12 positions agree with TRBD1. V shed 2 bases and J 8 bases; nucleotides not matched to a gene: 1. Germline V lookup: CDR1 MNHEY, CDR2 SVGAGI. The CDR3 runs 14 residues. DNA of the CDR3: TGTGCCAGCAGTTACGGGACAGGGGGCGATGAGCAGTTCTTC. Translation: CASSYGTGGDEQFF.

The chain joins TRBV7-3 to TRBJ2-2, with 9 bases fitting TRBD2. Germline CDR1 SGHTA, CDR2 FQGTGA. V shed 4 bases, J shed 6 bases, and the junction held 15 bases outside the gene matches. The CDR3 is 18 residues long. The CDR3 is CASSSWAFSGSRSGELFF. The CDR3, as DNA: TGTGCCAGCAGCTCCTGGGCGTTTAGCGGGAGTAGGTCCGGGGAGCTGTTTTTT.